This TCR beta chain came from a study of T cells in Graves' hyperthyroidism and ophthalmopathy (dated by TCRdb to about 2019). About the full investigation: Peripheral blood was collected at initial diagnosis, before any treatment. TCR V-J signatures able to tell the groups apart were searched for in a discovery cohort of more than 90 patients, of whom over 40 had Graves' ophthalmopathy and around 56 had stable Graves' hyperthyroidism. Whether ophthalmopathy could be predicted prospectively was tested in an independent validation cohort made up of under 20 hyperthyroidism patients plus 17 patients who later progressed to ophthalmopathy. The 80 to 100 discovery patients were randomly divided into training and test sets at a 7:3 ratio. Thyroid tissue and blood T-cell repertoires from six Graves' hyperthyroidism patients were also compared in the study. Once sampling was done, hyperthyroidism patients were given methimazole at a starting dose of 30 mg daily, whereas ophthalmopathy patients were given high-dose intravenous methylprednisolone. TCR Vbeta CDR3 sequencing of approximately 140 peripheral blood samples (approximately 44 ophthalmopathy, some 75 hyperthyroidism and around 17 progressor patients) is reported in the paper. Beyond this particular receptor, the publication reports: Sample size was not statistically predetermined, and blinding of investigators to group allocation was not performed. Blood samples also contained most of the expanded thyroid clonotypes (frequency above 0.001), which suggests that blood repertoires may reflect thyroid immune responses. During validation, the model predicted progression to ophthalmopathy a median of approximately 6.5 months ahead of onset, with around 70% sensitivity and under 85% specificity. In cross-validation, a model built on a 13 V-J signature told ophthalmopathy apart from stable hyperthyroidism with 85% to 90% sensitivity and approximately 84% specificity, and in testing the same model reached 80%/75%.

Amplification of TCR beta CDR3 regions was carried out from RNA transcripts. A first-round RT-PCR of the TCR CDR3 used the HTBI primer set with the Qiagen OneStep RT-PCR kit. Libraries were constructed in a second round of multiplex PCR, after which size selection and purification were carried out. Paired-end sequencing of the libraries was performed with 100 bp reads on an Illumina HiSeq2000. Regarding the original processing steps: Raw data were processed with SOAPnuke, discarding reads with adapters, uncalled bases, mean Phred below 15, or no exact constant-primer or identifier match. High-quality paired reads were merged using COPE v1.2.5, and each unique nucleotide sequence was defined as a clonotype. MiTCR v1.1 was used to align clonotypes to the IMGT TRBV, TRBD and TRBJ reference segments. Analysis was restricted to V-J combinations with a frequency above 0.0001, which covered roughly 99% of repertoires. The TCS score was defined as the ratio of F50 (clonal expansion) to E x V (chaos), calculated using BLOSUM62-based TCRdist between CDR3 peptides within each V-J. Welch's t-statistics and random forest reduced roughly 530 V-J features to fewer than 15, which were used in a naive Bayes classifier (R e1071). TCRdb applied fastp at Q25 and MiXCR to the public reads, then kept only in-frame beta chains. Each entry merges the rows of one CDR3 protein and shows their most common DNA and genes. The authors' filters were not applied to this entry. Recorded for this sample are about 640,000 distinct CDR3 sequences; around 13% of them occurred a single time. The top ten clones comprise approximately 12% of the sample.

This clonotype was detected many times. The target of this receptor is not known. No base qualities exist here, and no much larger clone lies one base off it. Ophthalmopathy patients had moderately to severely active disease, Clinical Activity Score of at least 3, NOSPECS grade of at least 4, and duration under 3 months. The study excluded patients with uncontrolled infections, other autoimmune diseases, pregnancy or lactation. Diagnoses relied on clinical symptoms, serum thyroxine and TRAb, thyroid ultrasound and orbital computed tomography. PBMCs were isolated from around 10 ml of fresh peripheral blood by Ficoll-Paque density gradient centrifugation. Total RNA was extracted using Trizol reagent, and RNA quality was assessed on an Agilent 2100 Bioanalyzer. The V end loses 0 bases and the J end loses 1 base, and a stretch of 6 bases separates them. From its cysteine to its phenylalanine, the CDR3 spans 15 amino acids. The kept DNA is CDR3 alone, 45 bases in frame from the first base. CDR1 and CDR2 (LGHDT, YNNKEL) derive from the germline V gene (reference sequence).

The source material was blood. The chain is made from TRBV3-1 and TRBJ1-4; no confident D gene assignment can be made. The sequence came from a woman aged 45-65 years with Graves' ophthalmopathy. The nucleotide sequence is given as TGTGCCAGCAGCCAAGATCCTGGAACTAATGAAAAACTGTTTTTT. Its amino acids are CASSQDPGTNEKLFF.